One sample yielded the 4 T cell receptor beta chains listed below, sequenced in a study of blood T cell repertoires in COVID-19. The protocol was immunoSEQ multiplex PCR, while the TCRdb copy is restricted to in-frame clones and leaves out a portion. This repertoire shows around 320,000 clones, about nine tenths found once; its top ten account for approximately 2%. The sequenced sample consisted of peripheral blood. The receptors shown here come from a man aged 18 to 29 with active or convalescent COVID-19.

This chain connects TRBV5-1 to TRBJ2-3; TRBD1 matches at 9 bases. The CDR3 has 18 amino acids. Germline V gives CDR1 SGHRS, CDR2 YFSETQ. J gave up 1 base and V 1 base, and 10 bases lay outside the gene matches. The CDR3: CASSLIDRGLYGTDTQYF. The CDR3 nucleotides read TGCGCCAGCAGCTTGATAGACAGGGGGTTATATGGCACAGATACGCAGTATTTT.

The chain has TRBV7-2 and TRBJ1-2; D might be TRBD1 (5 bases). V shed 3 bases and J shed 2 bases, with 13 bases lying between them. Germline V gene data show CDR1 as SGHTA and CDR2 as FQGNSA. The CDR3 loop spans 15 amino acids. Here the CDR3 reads CASSFRRAINYGYTF. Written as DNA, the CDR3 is TGTGCCAGCAGCTTTCGCAGGGCGATCAACTATGGCTACACCTTC.

The CDR3 protein is CASSRAGTGNTEAFF. CDR3 nucleotides: TGTGCCAGCAGCAGGGCGGGGACAGGGAACACTGAAGCTTTCTTT. The chain combines TRBV27 with TRBJ1-1; TRBD1 matches 8 bases. The germline gives CDR1 MNHEY, CDR2 SMNVEV (reference sequence). The CDR3 has 15 amino acids. V was pared by 6 bases and J by 1 base, with 7 bases of the junction left unmatched.

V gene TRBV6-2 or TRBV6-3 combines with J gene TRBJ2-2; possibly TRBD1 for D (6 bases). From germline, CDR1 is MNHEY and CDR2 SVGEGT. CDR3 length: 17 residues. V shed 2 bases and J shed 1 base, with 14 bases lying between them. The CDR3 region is CASSYGSGAWNTGELFF. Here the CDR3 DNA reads TGTGCCAGCAGTTACGGGTCAGGGGCGTGGAACACCGGGGAGCTGTTTTTT.